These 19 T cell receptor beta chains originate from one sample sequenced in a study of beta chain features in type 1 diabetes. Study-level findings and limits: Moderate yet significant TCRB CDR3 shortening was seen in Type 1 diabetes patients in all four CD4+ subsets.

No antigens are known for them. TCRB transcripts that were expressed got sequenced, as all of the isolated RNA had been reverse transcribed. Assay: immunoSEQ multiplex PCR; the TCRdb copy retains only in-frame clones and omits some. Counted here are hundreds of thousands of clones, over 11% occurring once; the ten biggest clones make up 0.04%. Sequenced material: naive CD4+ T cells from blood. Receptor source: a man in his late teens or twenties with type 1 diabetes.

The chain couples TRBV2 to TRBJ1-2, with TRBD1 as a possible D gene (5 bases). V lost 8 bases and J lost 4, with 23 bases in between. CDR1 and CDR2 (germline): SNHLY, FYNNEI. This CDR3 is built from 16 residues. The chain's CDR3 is CASSLSGAGGAYGYTF. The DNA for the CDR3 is TGTGCCAGCTCCCTGAGCGGGGCCGGCGGGGCCTATGGCTACACCTTC.

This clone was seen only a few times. The CDR3 DNA sequence: TGTGCCAGCAGTTCGACAGATTCAATGGGAGAAAAACTGTTTTTT. Amino acids: CASSSTDSMGEKLFF. J is TRBJ1-4 and V is TRBV6-5; tentatively, D is TRBD1 (5 bases). Germline CDR1 MNHEY, CDR2 SVGAGI. This CDR3 is 15 amino acids long. The germline V and J ends were trimmed by 4 bases and 8 bases, with 17 bases remaining between them.

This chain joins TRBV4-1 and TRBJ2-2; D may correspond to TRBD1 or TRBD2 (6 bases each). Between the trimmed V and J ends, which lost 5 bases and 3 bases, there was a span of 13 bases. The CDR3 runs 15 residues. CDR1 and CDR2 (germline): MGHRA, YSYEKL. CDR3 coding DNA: TGCGCCAGCAGCGAACGGGGGCATGACACCGGGGAGCTGTTTTTT. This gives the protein CASSERGHDTGELFF.

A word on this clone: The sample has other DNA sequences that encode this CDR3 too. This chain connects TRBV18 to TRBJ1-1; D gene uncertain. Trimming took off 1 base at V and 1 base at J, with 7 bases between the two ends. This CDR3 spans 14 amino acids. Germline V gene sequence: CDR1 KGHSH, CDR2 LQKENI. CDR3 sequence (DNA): TGTGCCAGCTCACCACGGCCAGGGAACACTGAAGCTTTCTTT. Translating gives CASSPRPGNTEAFF.

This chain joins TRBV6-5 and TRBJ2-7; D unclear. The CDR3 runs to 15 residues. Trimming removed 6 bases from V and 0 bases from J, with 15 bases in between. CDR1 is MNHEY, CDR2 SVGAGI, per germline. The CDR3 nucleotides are TGTGCCAGCAGCCCCGGCCAGTCCTTCTCCTACGAGCAGTACTTC. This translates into CASSPGQSFSYEQYF.

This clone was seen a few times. The CDR3 region is CAISGDRVRGPLHF. CDR3 bases: TGTGCCATCAGTGGGGACAGGGTCCGGGGACCCCTCCACTTT. J is TRBJ1-6 and V is TRBV10-3, with 9 bases that match TRBD1. V shed 4 bases and J 12 bases; nucleotides not matched to a gene: 7. The germline gives CDR1 ENHRY, CDR2 SYGVKD. The CDR3 consists of 14 residues.

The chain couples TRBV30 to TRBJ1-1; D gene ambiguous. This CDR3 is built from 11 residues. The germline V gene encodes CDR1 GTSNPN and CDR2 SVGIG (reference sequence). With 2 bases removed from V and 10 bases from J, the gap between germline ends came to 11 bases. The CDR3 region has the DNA TGTGCCTGGAGTATCGCGATTCGAGCTTTCTTT. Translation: CAWSIAIRAFF.

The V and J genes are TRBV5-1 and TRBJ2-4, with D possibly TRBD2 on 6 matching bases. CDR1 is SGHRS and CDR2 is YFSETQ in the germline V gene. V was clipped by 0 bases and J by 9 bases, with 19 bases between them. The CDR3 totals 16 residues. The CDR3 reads CASSLVQGTLGSIQYF. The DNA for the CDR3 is TGCGCCAGCAGCTTGGTGCAAGGGACGCTCGGGAGCATTCAGTACTTC.

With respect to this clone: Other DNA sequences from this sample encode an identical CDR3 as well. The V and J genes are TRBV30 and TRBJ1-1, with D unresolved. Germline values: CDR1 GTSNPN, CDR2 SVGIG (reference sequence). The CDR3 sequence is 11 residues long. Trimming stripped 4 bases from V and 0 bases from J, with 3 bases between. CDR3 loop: CAWTLNTEAFF. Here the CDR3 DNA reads TGTGCCTGGACACTGAACACTGAAGCTTTCTTT.

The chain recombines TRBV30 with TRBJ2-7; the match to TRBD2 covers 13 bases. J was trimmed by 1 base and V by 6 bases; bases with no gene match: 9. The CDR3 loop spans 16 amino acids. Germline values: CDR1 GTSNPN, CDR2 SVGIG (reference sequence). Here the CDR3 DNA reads TGTGCCTGCGACAGGGGACTAGCGGGAACATCCTACGAGCAGTACTTC. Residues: CACDRGLAGTSYEQYF.

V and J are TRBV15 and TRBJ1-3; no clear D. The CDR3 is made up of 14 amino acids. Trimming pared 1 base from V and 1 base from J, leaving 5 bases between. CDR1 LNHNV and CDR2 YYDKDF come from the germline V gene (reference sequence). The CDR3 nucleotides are TGTGCCACCAGCAGAGTCCAGTCTGGAAACACCATATATTTT. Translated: CATSRVQSGNTIYF. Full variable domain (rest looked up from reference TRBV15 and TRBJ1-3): DAMVIQNPRYQVTQFGKPVTLSCSQTLNHNVMYWYQQKSSQAPKLLFHYYDKDFNNEADTPDNFQSRRPNTSFCFLDIRSPGLGDTAMYLCATSRVQSGNTIYFGEGSWLTVV.

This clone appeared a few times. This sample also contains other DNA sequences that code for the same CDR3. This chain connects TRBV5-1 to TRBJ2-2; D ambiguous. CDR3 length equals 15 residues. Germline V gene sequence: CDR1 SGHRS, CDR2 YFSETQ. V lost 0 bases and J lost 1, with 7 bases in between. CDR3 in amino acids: CASSLAPGNTGELFF. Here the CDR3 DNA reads TGCGCCAGCAGCTTGGCTCCAGGGAACACCGGGGAGCTGTTTTTT.

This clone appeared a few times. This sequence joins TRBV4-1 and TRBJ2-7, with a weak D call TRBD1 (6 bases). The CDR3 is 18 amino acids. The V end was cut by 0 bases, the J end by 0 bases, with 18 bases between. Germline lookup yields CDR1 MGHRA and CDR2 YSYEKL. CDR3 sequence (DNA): TGCGCCAGCAGCCAAGATACCGACAGGCTACTTAGCTCCTACGAGCAGTACTTC. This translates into CASSQDTDRLLSSYEQYF.

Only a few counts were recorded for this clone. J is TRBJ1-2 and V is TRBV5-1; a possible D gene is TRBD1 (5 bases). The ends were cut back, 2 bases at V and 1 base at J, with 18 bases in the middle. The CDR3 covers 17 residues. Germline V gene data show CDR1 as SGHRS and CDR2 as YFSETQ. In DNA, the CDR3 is TGCGCCAGCAGCTTAGACAGTAACTATGGGATTAACTATGGCTACACCTTC. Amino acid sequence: CASSLDSNYGINYGYTF.

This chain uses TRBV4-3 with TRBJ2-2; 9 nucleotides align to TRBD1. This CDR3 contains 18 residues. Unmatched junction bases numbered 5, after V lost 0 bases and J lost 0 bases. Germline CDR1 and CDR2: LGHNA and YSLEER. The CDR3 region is CASSQEDRGNANTGELFF. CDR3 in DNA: TGCGCCAGCAGCCAAGAGGACAGGGGAAACGCGAACACCGGGGAGCTGTTTTTT.

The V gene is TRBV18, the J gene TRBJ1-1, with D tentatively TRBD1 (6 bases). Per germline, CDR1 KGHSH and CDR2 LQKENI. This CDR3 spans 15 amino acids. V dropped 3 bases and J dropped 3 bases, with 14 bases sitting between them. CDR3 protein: CASSPGGGTYTEAFF. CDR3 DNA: TGTGCCAGCTCACCTGGGGGGGGCACCTACACTGAAGCTTTCTTT.

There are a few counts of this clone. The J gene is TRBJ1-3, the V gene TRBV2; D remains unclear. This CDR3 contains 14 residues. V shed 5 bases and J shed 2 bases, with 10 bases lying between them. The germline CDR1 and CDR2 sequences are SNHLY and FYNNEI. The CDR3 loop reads CASSLSYTGNTIYF. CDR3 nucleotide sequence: TGTGCCAGCAGTTTGAGTTACACTGGAAACACCATATATTTT.

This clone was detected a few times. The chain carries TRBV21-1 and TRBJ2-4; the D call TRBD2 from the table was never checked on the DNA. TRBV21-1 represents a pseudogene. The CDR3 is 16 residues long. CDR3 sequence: CASSKLKAGVANIQYF. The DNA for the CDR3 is TGTGCCAGCAGCAAACTCAAAGCGGGAGTCGCGAACATTCAGTACTTC.

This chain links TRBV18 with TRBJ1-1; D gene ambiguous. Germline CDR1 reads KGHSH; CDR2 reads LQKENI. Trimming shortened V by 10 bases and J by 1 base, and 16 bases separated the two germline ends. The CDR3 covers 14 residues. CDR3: CATSSGMGNTEAFF. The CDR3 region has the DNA TGTGCCACCTCCTCGGGGATGGGGAACACTGAAGCTTTCTTT.